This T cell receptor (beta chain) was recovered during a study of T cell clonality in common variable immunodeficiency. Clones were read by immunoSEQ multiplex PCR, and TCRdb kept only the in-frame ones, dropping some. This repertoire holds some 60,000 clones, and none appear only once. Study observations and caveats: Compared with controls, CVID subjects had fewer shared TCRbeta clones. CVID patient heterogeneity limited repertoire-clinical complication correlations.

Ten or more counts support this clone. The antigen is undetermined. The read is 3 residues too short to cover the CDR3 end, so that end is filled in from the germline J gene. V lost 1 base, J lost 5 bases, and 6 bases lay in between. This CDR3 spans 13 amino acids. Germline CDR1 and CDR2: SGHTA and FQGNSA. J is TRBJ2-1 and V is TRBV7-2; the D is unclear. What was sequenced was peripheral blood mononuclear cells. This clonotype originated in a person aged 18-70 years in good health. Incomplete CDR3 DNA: TGTGCCAGCAGCTTAGGGCCGAACAATGAG. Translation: CASSLGPNNE. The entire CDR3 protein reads CASSLGPNNEQFF.